This T cell receptor (beta chain) was sequenced during a study of T cell responses to AZD1222 COVID-19 vaccine. Study conclusions and caveats: Most donors were white British, females outnumbered males, and clonal diversity was possibly underestimated.

Remarks on this clone: The antigen is undetermined.

This CDR3 region has 14 residues. Trimming removed 4 bases from V and 0 bases from J, with 10 bases in between. The germline gives CDR1 SQVTM, CDR2 ANQGSEA. TCRdb's copy holds only in-frame clones and misses some; the assay was immunoSEQ multiplex PCR. The sample holds under 200,000 clones, about nine tenths seen once. The sequence was obtained from an adult in good health. V and J are TRBV29-1 and TRBJ1-3; D not certain. The sequencing here drew on peripheral blood, taken on day 0 of AZD1222 vaccination. CDR3 sequence: CSVVGLYSGNTIYF. As DNA, the CDR3 is TGCAGCGTTGTGGGCCTTTACTCTGGAAACACCATATATTTT.